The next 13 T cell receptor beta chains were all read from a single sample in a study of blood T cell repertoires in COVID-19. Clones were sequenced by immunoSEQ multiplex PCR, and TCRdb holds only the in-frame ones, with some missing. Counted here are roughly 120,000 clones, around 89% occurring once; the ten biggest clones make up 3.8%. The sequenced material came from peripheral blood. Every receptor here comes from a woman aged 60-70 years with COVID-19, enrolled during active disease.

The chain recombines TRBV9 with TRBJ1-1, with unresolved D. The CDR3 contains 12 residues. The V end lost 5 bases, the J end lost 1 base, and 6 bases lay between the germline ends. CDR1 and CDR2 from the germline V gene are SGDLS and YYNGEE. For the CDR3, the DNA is TGTGCCAGCAGAAGCCAGAACACTGAAGCTTTCTTT. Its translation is CASRSQNTEAFF.

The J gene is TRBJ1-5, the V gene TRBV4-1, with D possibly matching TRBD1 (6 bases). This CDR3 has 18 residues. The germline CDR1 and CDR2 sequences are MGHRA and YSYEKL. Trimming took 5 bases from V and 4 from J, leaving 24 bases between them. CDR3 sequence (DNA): TGCGCCAGCAGCGTACGCCAAGTGGGGGCCAAACATAATCAGCCCCAGCATTTT. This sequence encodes CASSVRQVGAKHNQPQHF.

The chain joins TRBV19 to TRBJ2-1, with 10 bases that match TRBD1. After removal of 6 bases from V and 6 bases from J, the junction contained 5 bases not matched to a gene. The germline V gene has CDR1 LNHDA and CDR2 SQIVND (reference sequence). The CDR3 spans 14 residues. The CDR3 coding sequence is TGTGCCAGTAGGCAACGGACAGGGGGCAATGAGCAGTTCTTC. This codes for CASRQRTGGNEQFF.

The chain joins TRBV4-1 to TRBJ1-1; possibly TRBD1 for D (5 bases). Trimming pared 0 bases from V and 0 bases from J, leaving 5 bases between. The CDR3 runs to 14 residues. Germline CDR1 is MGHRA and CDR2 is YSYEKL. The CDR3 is CASSQEQVNTEAFF. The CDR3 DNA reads TGCGCCAGCAGCCAAGAACAGGTGAACACTGAAGCTTTCTTT.

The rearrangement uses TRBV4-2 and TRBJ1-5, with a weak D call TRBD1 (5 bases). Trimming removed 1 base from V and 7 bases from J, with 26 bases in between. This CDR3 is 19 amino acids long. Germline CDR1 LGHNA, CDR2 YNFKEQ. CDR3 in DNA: TGTGCCAGCAGCCAAGGGGGCGCCTGGGGCAGGGCTTTGTCACAGCCCCAGCATTTT. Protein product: CASSQGGAWGRALSQPQHF.

CDR3 coding DNA: TGTGCCAGCAGCCTAGGACTAGCGGTCTTCACCGGGGAGCTGTTTTTT. It specifies CASSLGLAVFTGELFF. The V gene is TRBV6-6, the J gene TRBJ2-2; 10 bases match TRBD2. CDR3 length equals 16 residues. J gave up 4 bases and V 6 bases, and 8 bases lay outside the gene matches. Germline V gene lookup returns CDR1 MNHNY and CDR2 SVGAGI (reference sequence).

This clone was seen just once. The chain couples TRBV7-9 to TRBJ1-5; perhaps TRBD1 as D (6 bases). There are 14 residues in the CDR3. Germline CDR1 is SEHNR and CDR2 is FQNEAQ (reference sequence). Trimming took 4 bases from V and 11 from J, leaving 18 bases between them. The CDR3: CASSSLQGNQAQHF. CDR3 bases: TGTGCCAGCAGCTCTTTACAGGGTAACCAGGCCCAGCATTTT.

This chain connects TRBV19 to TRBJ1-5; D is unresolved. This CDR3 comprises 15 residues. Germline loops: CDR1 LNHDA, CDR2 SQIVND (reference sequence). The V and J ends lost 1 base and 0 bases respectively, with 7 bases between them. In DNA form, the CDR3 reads TGTGCCAGTAGTATAGCGAGTTATAGCAATCAGCCCCAGCATTTT. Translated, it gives CASSIASYSNQPQHF.

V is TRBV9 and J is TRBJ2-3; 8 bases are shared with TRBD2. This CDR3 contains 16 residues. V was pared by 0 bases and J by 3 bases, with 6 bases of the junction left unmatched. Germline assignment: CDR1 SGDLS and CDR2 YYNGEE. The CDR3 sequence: CASSVGRGAATDTQYF. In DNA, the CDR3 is TGTGCCAGCAGCGTAGGGCGGGGGGCGGCAACAGATACGCAGTATTTT.

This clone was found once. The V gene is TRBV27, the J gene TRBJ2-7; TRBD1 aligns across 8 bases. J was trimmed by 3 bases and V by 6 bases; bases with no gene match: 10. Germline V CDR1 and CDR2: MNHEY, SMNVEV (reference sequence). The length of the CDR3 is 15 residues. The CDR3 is CASSAGTGNGYEQYF. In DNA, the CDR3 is TGTGCCAGCAGCGCCGGGACAGGAAATGGCTACGAGCAGTACTTC.

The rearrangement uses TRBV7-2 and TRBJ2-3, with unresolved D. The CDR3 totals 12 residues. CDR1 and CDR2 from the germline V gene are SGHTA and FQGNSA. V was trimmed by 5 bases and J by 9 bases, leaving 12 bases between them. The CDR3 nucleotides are TGTGCCAGCAGCCCCCAGCGTGGGACGCAGTATTTT. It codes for CASSPQRGTQYF. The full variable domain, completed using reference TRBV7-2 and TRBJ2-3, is GAGVSQSPSNKVTEKGKDVELRCDPISGHTALYWYRQSLGQGLEFLIYFQGNSAPDKSGLPSDRFSAERTGGSVSTLTIQRTQQEDSAVYLCASSPQRGTQYFGPGTRLTVL.

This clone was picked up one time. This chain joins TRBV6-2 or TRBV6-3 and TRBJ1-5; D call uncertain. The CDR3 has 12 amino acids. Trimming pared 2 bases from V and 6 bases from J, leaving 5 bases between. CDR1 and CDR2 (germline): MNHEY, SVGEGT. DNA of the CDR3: TGTGCCAGCAGTTACGCGCTTCAGCCCCAGCATTTT. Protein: CASSYALQPQHF.

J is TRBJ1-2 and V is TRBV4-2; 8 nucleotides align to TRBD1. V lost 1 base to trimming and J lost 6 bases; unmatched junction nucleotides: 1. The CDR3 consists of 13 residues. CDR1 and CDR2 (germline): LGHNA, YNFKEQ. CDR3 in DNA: TGTGCCAGCAGCCAAGCGACAGGGGATGGCTACACCTTC. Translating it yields CASSQATGDGYTF.